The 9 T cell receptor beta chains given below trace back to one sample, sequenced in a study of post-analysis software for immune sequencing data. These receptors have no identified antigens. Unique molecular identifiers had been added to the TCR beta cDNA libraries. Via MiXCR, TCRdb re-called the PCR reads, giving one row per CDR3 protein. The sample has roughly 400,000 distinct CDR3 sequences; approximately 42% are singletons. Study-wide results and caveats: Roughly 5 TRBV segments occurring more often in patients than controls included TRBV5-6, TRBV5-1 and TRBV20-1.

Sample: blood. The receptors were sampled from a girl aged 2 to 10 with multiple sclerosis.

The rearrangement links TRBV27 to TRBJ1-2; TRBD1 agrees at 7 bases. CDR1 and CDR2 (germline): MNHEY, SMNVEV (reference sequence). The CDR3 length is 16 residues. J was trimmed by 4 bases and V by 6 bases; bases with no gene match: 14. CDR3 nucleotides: TGTGCCAGCAGCAGACTCGACAGGGCGGGCGGCTATGGCTACACCTTC. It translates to CASSRLDRAGGYGYTF.

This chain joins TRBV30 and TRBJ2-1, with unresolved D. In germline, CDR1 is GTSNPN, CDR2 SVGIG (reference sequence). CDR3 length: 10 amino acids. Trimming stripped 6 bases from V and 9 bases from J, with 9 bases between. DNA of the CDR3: TGTGCCTGCTCAGCCCTTGAGCAGTTCTTC. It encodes CACSALEQFF.

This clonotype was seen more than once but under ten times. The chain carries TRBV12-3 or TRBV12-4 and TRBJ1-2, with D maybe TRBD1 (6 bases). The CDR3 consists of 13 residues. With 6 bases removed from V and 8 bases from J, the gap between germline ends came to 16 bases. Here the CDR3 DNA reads TGTGCCAGCAGCTTTTCCGTGGGGGGCGGCTACACCTTC. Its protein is CASSFSVGGGYTF.

The CDR3 reads CSASRDRGLGEQYF. CDR3 bases: TGCAGTGCTAGTAGGGACAGGGGGCTGGGCGAGCAGTACTTC. The chain couples TRBV20-1 to TRBJ2-5; 12 nucleotides align to TRBD1. Near its end, the DNA agrees better with TRBJ2-7, so the J call may be wrong. CDR1 is DFQATT and CDR2 is SNEGSKA in the germline V gene (reference sequence). The CDR3 has 14 amino acids.

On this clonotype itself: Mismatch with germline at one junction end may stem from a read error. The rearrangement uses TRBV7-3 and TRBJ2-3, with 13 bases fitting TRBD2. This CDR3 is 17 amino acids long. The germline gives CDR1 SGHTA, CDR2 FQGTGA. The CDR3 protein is CASSLTSGRARTDTQYF. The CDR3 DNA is TGTGCCAGCAGCCTAACTAGCGGGAGGGCACGCACAGATACGCAGTATTTT.

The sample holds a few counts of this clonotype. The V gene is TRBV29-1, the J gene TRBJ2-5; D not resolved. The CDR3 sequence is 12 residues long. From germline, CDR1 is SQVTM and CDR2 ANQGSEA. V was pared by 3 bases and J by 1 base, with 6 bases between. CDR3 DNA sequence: TGCAGCGTTGACCCAGCCCAAGAGACCCAGTACTTC. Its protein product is CSVDPAQETQYF. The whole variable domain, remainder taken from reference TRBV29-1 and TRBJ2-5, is SAVISQKPSRDICQRGTSLTIQCQVDSQVTMMFWYRQQPGQSLTLIATANQGSEATYESGFVIDKFPISRPNLTFSTLTVSNMSPEDSSIYLCSVDPAQETQYFGPGTRLLVL.

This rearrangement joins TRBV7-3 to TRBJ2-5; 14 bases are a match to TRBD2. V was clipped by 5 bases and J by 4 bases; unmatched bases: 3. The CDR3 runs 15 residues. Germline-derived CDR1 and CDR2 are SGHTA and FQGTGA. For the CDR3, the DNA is TGTGCCAGCAGCCGGACTAGCGGGGGGTTAGAGACCCAGTACTTC. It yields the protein CASSRTSGGLETQYF.

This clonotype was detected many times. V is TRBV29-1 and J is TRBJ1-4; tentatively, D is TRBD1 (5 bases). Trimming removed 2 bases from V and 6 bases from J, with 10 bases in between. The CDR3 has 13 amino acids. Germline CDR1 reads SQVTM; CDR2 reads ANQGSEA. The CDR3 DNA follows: TGCAGCGTTGAACAGGGAGCGGATGAAAAACTGTTTTTT. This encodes CSVEQGADEKLFF. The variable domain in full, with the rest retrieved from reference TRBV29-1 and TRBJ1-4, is SAVISQKPSRDICQRGTSLTIQCQVDSQVTMMFWYRQQPGQSLTLIATANQGSEATYESGFVIDKFPISRPNLTFSTLTVSNMSPEDSSIYLCSVEQGADEKLFFGSGTQLSVL.

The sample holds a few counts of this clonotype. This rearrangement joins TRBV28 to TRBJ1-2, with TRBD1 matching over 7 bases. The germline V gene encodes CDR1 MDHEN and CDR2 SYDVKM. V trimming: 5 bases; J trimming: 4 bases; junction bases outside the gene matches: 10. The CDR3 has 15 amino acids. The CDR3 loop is CASSPLGGPTYGYTF. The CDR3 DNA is TGTGCCAGCAGTCCCTTAGGGGGCCCAACCTATGGCTACACCTTC.